Listed here are 24 T cell receptor beta chains from one sample, sequenced in a study of shared clonotypes between healthy human individuals. Clones were sequenced by immunoSEQ multiplex PCR, and TCRdb holds only the in-frame ones, with some missing. The sample carries 600,000 or so clones, around 96% recorded once. Naive-designated CD8 cells lacked CD45RO, were positively enriched for CCR7, and omitted terminally differentiated effector memory CD45RA+ cells. The sample was naive CD8+ T cells sorted from blood. The receptors were gathered from a woman aged 25 to 39 in good health.

In this sample, this clone turned up a few times. The chain combines TRBV13 with TRBJ1-2; tentative D call: TRBD1 (6 bases). The CDR3 is 13 residues long. Germline V gene lookup returns CDR1 PRHDT and CDR2 FYEKMQ (reference sequence). Trimming took 3 bases from V and 4 from J, leaving 9 bases between them. The DNA of the CDR3 is TGTGCCAGCAGCTTTGGACAGCCCTATGGCTACACCTTC. It yields the protein CASSFGQPYGYTF.

The J gene is TRBJ2-3, the V gene TRBV29-1; 15 nucleotides agree with TRBD2. The CDR3 sequence is 19 residues long. Germline CDR1 reads SQVTM; CDR2 reads ANQGSEA. V trimming: 6 bases; J trimming: 1 base; junction bases outside the gene matches: 14. CDR3 DNA: TGCAGCGTGGTAGGACTAGCGGGAGGGCCGTATTCTCGCACAGATACGCAGTATTTT. This translates into CSVVGLAGGPYSRTDTQYF.

This chain uses TRBV11-2 with TRBJ1-1; TRBD1 aligns across 7 bases. This CDR3 contains 15 residues. J gave up 3 bases and V 5 bases, and 9 bases lay outside the gene matches. The germline CDR1 and CDR2 sequences are SGHAT and FQNNGV. The CDR3 is CASSDGTVIYTEAFF. The CDR3 nucleotides read TGTGCCAGCAGCGACGGGACAGTAATTTACACTGAAGCTTTCTTT.

This clone has more than one count but fewer than ten. This chain joins TRBV2 and TRBJ2-7; perhaps TRBD2 as D (6 bases). The germline V gene encodes CDR1 SNHLY and CDR2 FYNNEI. The CDR3 loop spans 13 amino acids. V lost 4 bases and J 5 bases, leaving 12 bases between the germline ends. In DNA, the CDR3 is TGTGCCAGCAGTGCCGGGAGTTCCCACGAGCAGTACTTC. It is translated as CASSAGSSHEQYF.

The chain has TRBV27 and TRBJ2-4; 7 nucleotides align to TRBD1. There are 14 residues in the CDR3. Germline CDR1 reads MNHEY; CDR2 reads SMNVEV (reference sequence). The ends lost 3 bases at V and 5 bases at J; junction bases unmatched: 4. The CDR3 is CASSFGTEENIQYF. Written as DNA, the CDR3 is TGTGCCAGCAGTTTTGGGACAGAAGAAAACATTCAGTACTTC.

Written as DNA, the CDR3 is TGTGCCAGCAGCCCCTCCCGGGACTACCTCTACAATGAGCAGTTCTTC. Protein product: CASSPSRDYLYNEQFF. The chain combines TRBV5-4 with TRBJ2-1; 7 nucleotides line up with TRBD2. CDR1 is SGHNT, CDR2 YYREEE, per germline (reference sequence). The CDR3 runs to 16 residues. V was clipped by 4 bases and J by 3 bases; unmatched bases: 10.

The chain couples TRBV6-5 to TRBJ2-7; no firm D call. Germline-derived CDR1 and CDR2 are MNHEY and SVGAGI. The CDR3 runs to 16 residues. Trimming took 0 bases from V and 4 from J, leaving 16 bases between them. DNA for the CDR3: TGTGCCAGCAGTTACTCGGATACGGCCGAATTATACGAGCAGTACTTC. This translates into CASSYSDTAELYEQYF.

About this clone itself: One end of the junction is discordant with germline, which a read error may explain. The chain is built from TRBV5-5 and TRBJ1-2; D unclear. The germline V gene encodes CDR1 SGHKS and CDR2 YYEKEE (reference sequence). The CDR3 runs 12 residues. CDR3 sequence: CASSLGNVGYTF. The CDR3 DNA is TGTGCCAGCAGTTTGGGAAACGTAGGCTACACCTTC.

This chain uses TRBV7-9 with TRBJ2-7, with TRBD1 as a possible D gene (6 bases). Germline CDR1 and CDR2: SEHNR and FQNEAQ (reference sequence). This CDR3 has 14 residues. V was cut by 1 base and J by 2 bases, with 9 bases left in between. The CDR3 is CASSLVGGAYEQYF. As DNA, the CDR3 is TGTGCCAGCAGCTTAGTAGGGGGAGCCTACGAGCAGTACTTC.

This clone showed up just once. The rearrangement joins TRBV5-4 to TRBJ2-1; D possibly uses TRBD1 or TRBD2 (7 bases each). V gave up 4 bases and J gave up 5 bases, with 16 bases separating them. The CDR3 consists of 15 residues. Germline V gene sequence: CDR1 SGHNT, CDR2 YYREEE (reference sequence). CDR3 loop: CASSLWGGQNNEQFF. The CDR3 DNA sequence: TGTGCCAGCAGCCTGTGGGGGGGACAGAACAATGAGCAGTTCTTC.

The chain is built from TRBV27 and TRBJ2-7; D not resolved. V lost 1 base to trimming and J lost 0 bases, with 10 bases between them. The CDR3 loop spans 15 amino acids. Germline V gene lookup returns CDR1 MNHEY and CDR2 SMNVEV (reference sequence). The chain's CDR3 is CASSLLAKSSYEQYF. The CDR3 coding sequence is TGTGCCAGCAGTTTATTGGCCAAATCCTCCTACGAGCAGTACTTC.

The rearrangement uses TRBV29-1 and TRBJ2-5; D is possibly TRBD1 (6 bases). The J call is uncertain, as TRBJ2-7 better fits the DNA end. Germline-derived CDR1 and CDR2 are SQVTM and ANQGSEA. CDR3 length: 12 residues. This CDR3 reads CSVVQGSYEQYF. The CDR3 DNA reads TGCAGCGTTGTACAGGGTTCCTACGAGCAGTACTTC.

The V call is TRBV2, the J call TRBJ2-3; D is undetermined. With 3 bases removed from V and 5 bases from J, the gap between germline ends came to 9 bases. Germline assignment: CDR1 SNHLY and CDR2 FYNNEI. This CDR3 region has 13 residues. DNA for the CDR3: TGTGCCAGCAGTGACGGTGGGGTAGATACGCAGTATTTT. Translated: CASSDGGVDTQYF.

The chain uses TRBV21-1 and TRBJ2-2; the table calls TRBD2, which could not be checked here. TRBV21-1 is given as a pseudogene. This CDR3 is built from 14 residues. The CDR3 nucleotides are TGTGCGACGGGACTAGCGGGACCCTTCAGGGAGCTGTTTTTT. Translation: CATGLAGPFRELFF.

Here the CDR3 DNA reads TGCGCCAGCAGCTTCGGGACAGGGATCGTGGACACTGAAGCTTTCTTT. This sequence encodes CASSFGTGIVDTEAFF. J is TRBJ1-1 and V is TRBV5-1; TRBD1 aligns across 9 bases. The CDR3 covers 16 residues. Germline trimming cut 2 bases from V and 3 bases from J; bases unmatched to any gene: 8. Germline-derived CDR1 and CDR2 are SGHRS and YFSETQ.

The chain uses TRBV25-1 and TRBJ2-1, with D maybe TRBD2 (5 bases). This CDR3 has 15 residues. Trimming removed 3 bases from V and 3 bases from J, with 12 bases in between. Germline V lookup: CDR1 MGHDK, CDR2 SYGVNS. The CDR3 region has the DNA TGTGCCAGCAGTGACGGGAAGCTGGGCTACAATGAGCAGTTCTTC. Translation: CASSDGKLGYNEQFF.

This clone has only one observation. The rearrangement uses TRBV28 and TRBJ1-2; no reliable D call. CDR1 is MDHEN, CDR2 SYDVKM, per germline. This CDR3 region has 15 residues. V was cut by 5 bases and J by 6 bases, with 19 bases left in between. CDR3 DNA: TGTGCCAGCAGTCACCCTGGCGTGTCTATAGATGGCTACACCTTC. Translated, it gives CASSHPGVSIDGYTF.

The V gene is TRBV6-1, the J gene TRBJ1-2; D is unclear. This CDR3 has 13 residues. Per germline, CDR1 MNHNS and CDR2 SASEGT. Trimming pared 0 bases from V and 3 bases from J, leaving 5 bases between. CDR3 nucleotides: TGTGCCAGCAGTGAAGCAGGAGACTATGGCTACACCTTC. Translation gives CASSEAGDYGYTF.

The chain recombines TRBV28 with TRBJ2-2; TRBD2 aligns across 8 bases. Looked up from germline, CDR1 is MDHEN and CDR2 is SYDVKM. The length of the CDR3 is 15 residues. J gave up 5 bases and V 8 bases, and 10 bases lay outside the gene matches. CDR3 region: CASQSGSMYTGELFF. The CDR3 nucleotides read TGTGCCAGCCAGAGCGGGAGTATGTATACCGGGGAGCTGTTTTTT.

The table lists this clone with a count of one. The gene calls are TRBV9 and TRBJ1-1; D is unresolved. Germline CDR1 and CDR2: SGDLS and YYNGEE. The CDR3 spans 15 residues. V lost 2 bases, J lost 0 bases, and 11 bases lay in between. CDR3 protein: CASSVHPGLNTEAFF. For the CDR3, the DNA is TGTGCCAGCAGCGTTCATCCGGGATTGAACACTGAAGCTTTCTTT.

This chain's CDR3 is CSVGGRGPPYEQYF. CDR3 sequence (DNA): TGCAGCGTTGGTGGTAGGGGGCCACCCTACGAGCAGTACTTC. This chain uses TRBV29-1 with TRBJ2-7; TRBD1 matches at 7 bases. This CDR3 is 14 amino acids long. Germline trimming cut 4 bases from V and 2 bases from J; bases unmatched to any gene: 8. Germline CDR1 reads SQVTM; CDR2 reads ANQGSEA.

The chain combines TRBV4-1 with TRBJ1-2, with D possibly being TRBD1 (6 bases). Trimming removed 3 bases from V and 7 bases from J, with 15 bases in between. The germline V gene has CDR1 MGHRA and CDR2 YSYEKL. The CDR3 has 14 residues. CDR3 loop: CASSQKPTGTGYTF. CDR3 in DNA: TGCGCCAGCAGCCAGAAACCGACAGGAACTGGCTACACCTTC.

The V and J genes are TRBV2 and TRBJ2-7; either TRBD1 or TRBD2 may supply D (5 bases each). V shed 6 bases and J shed 4 bases, with 19 bases lying between them. CDR1 and CDR2 from the germline V gene are SNHLY and FYNNEI. CDR3 length: 15 residues. CDR3 bases: TGTGCCAGCAGGGAGCTACCGGGGCCGAAATACGAGCAGTACTTC. Protein sequence: CASRELPGPKYEQYF. The full variable domain, completed using reference TRBV2 and TRBJ2-7, is EPEVTQTPSHQVTQMGQEVILRCVPISNHLYFYWYRQILGQKVEFLVSFYNNEISEKSEIFDDQFSVERPDGSNFTLKIRSTKLEDSAMYFCASRELPGPKYEQYFGPGTRLTVT.

The chain carries TRBV15 and TRBJ2-7; 10 bases are a match to TRBD2. This CDR3 has 16 residues. Trimming at V came to 3 bases and at J to 6 bases, leaving 11 bases not matched to a gene. Germline loops: CDR1 LNHNV, CDR2 YYDKDF (reference sequence). CDR3 loop: CATSSGGTSVRSEQYF. In DNA form, the CDR3 reads TGTGCCACCAGCAGTGGCGGGACTAGCGTTCGATCCGAGCAGTACTTC.